The source of this T cell receptor beta chain is a study of chemoradiotherapy in HPV16-positive cancers. Broader study findings: Candidate HPV-specific clones and E7-related TCR motifs grew in tumor during treatment.

Concerning this clone: The target antigen is unknown.

The CDR3 is made up of 13 amino acids. Trimming shortened V by 1 base and J by 7 bases, and 8 bases separated the two germline ends. Germline CDR1 is SGHTA and CDR2 is FQGNSA. Some clones are missing from TCRdb's copy, which holds only in-frame ones; the method was immunoSEQ multiplex PCR. The table lists about 32,000 clones, 89% of them singletons. The chain couples TRBV7-2 to TRBJ1-5; D gene ambiguous. The TCR comes from a human donor with HPV-associated anogenital cancer. Sequences were derived from blood, sampled from a patient who underwent chemoradiotherapy. The DNA of the CDR3 is TGTGCCAGCAGCTTAGAAGGCTTGCAGCCCCAGCATTTT. It specifies CASSLEGLQPQHF.